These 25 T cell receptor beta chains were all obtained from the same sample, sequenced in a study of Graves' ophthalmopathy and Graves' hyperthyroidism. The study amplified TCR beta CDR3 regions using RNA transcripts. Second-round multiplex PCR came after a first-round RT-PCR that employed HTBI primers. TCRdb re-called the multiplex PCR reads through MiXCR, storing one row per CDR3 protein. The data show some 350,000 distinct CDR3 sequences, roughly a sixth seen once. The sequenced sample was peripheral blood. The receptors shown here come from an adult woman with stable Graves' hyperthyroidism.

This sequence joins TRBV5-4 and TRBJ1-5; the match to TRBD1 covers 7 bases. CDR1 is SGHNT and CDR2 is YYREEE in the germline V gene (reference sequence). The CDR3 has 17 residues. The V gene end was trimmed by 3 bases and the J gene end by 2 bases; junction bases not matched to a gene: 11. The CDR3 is CASSSRQGGSGNQPQHF. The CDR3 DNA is TGTGCCAGCAGCTCCCGACAGGGAGGCAGCGGCAATCAGCCCCAGCATTTT.

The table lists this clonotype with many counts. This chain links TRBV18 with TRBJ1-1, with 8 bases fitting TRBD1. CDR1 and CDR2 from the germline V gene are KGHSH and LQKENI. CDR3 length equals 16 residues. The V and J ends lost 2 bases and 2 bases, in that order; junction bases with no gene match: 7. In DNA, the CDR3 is TGTGCCAGCTCACCATCCCGGACAGGGCCTAACACTGAAGCTTTCTTT. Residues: CASSPSRTGPNTEAFF.

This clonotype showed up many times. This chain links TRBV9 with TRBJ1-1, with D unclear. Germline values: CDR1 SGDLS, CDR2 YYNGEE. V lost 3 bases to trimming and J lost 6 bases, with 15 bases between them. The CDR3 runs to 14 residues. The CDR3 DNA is TGTGCCAGCAGCGCAGAGGGTTACGTGTCTGAAGCTTTCTTT. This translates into CASSAEGYVSEAFF.

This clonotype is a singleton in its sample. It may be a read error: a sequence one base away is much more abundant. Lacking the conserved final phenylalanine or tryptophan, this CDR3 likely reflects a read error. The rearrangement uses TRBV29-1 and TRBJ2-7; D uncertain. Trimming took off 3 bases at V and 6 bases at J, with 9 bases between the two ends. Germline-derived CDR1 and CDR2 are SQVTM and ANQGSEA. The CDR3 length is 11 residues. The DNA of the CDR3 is TGCAGCGTTGAGAGTGGGTTCGAGCAGTACTTG. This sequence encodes CSVESGFEQYL.

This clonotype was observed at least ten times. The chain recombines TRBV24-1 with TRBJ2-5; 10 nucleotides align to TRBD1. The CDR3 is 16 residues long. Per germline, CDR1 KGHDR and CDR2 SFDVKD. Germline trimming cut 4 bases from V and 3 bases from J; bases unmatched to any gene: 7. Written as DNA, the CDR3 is TGTGCCACCAGTGACTCTTCCGGGACAGGGGAAGAGACCCAGTACTTC. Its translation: CATSDSSGTGEETQYF.

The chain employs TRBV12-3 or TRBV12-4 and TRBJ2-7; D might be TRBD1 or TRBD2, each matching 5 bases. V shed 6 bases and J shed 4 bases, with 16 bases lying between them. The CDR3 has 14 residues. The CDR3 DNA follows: TGTGCCAGCAGATCCTGGGAGACAGATTACGAGCAGTACTTC. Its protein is CASRSWETDYEQYF.

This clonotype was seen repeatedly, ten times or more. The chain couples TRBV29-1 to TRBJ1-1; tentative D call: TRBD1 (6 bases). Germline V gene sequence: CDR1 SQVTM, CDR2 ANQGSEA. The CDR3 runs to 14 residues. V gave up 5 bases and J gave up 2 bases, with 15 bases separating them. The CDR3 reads CSVFPSDRNTEAFF. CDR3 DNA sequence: TGCAGCGTTTTTCCCTCGGACAGAAACACTGAAGCTTTCTTT.

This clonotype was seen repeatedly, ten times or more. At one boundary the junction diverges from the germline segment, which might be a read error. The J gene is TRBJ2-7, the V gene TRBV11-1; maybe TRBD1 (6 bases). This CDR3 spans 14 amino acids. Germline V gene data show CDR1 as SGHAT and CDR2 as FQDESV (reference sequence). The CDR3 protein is CASSLAGEGYEQYF. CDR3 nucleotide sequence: TGCGCCAGCAGCTTGGCAGGGGAAGGCTACGAGCAGTACTTC.

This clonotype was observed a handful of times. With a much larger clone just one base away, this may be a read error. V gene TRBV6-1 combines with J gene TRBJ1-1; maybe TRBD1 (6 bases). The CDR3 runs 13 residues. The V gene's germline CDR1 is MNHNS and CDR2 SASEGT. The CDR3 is CASNEATGLKAFF. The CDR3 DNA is TGTGCCAGCAATGAAGCCACAGGGTTGAAGGCTTTCTTT.

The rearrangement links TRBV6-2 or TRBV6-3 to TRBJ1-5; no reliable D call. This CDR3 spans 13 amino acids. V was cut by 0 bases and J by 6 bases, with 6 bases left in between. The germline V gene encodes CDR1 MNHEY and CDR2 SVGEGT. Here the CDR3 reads CASSYSTPQPQHF. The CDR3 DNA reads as TGTGCCAGCAGTTACTCGACGCCTCAGCCCCAGCATTTT.

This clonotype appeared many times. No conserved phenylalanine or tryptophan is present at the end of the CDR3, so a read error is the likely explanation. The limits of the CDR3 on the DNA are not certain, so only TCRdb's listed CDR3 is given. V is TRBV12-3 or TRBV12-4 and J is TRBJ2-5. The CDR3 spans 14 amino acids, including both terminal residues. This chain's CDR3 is CASIINLPHRTRSV.

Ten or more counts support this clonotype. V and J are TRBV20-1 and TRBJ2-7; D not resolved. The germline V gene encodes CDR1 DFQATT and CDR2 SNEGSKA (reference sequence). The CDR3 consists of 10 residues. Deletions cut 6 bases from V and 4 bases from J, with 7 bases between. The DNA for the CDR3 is TGCAGTGCCCTAATTTACGAGCAGTACTTC. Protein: CSALIYEQYF.

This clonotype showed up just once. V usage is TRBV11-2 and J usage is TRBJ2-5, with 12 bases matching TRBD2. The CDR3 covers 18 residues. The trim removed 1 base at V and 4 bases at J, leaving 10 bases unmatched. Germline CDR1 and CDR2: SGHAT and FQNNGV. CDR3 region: CASSLGTSGGQPPETQYF. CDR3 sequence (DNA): TGTGCCAGCAGCTTAGGAACTAGCGGGGGGCAACCCCCAGAGACCCAGTACTTC.

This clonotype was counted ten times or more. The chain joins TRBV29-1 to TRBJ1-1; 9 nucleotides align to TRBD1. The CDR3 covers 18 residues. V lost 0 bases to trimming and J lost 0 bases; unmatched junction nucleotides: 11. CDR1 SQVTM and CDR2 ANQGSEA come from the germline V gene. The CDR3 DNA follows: TGCAGCGTTGAAGATCGATTCCGACAGGGGGGAATGAACACTGAAGCTTTCTTT. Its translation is CSVEDRFRQGGMNTEAFF.

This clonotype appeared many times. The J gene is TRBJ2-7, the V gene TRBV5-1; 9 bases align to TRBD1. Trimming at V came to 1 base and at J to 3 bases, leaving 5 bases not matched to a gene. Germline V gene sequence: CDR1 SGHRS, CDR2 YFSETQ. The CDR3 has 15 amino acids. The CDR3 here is CASSLRGQGYYEQYF. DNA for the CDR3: TGCGCCAGCAGCTTGAGGGGACAGGGATACTACGAGCAGTACTTC.

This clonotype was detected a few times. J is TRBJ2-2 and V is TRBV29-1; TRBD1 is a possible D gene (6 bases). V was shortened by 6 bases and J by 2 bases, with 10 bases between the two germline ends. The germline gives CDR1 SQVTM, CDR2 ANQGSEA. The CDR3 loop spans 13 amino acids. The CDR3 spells CSVADRNTGELFF. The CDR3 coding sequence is TGCAGCGTGGCGGACAGAAACACCGGGGAGCTGTTTTTT.

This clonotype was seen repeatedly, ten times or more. The CDR3 DNA is TGCGCCAGCAGCGGGGGACAGGGATTGACCGAGCAGTACTTC. It yields the protein CASSGGQGLTEQYF. The rearrangement joins TRBV5-1 to TRBJ2-7, with 9 bases that match TRBD1. Germline V gene lookup returns CDR1 SGHRS and CDR2 YFSETQ. V dropped 4 bases and J dropped 6; count of bases not matched to a gene: 8. This CDR3 region has 14 residues.

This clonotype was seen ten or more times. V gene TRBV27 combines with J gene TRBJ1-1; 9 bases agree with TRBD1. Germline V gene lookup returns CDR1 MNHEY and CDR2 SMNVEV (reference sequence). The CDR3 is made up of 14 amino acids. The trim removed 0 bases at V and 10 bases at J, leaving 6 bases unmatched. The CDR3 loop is CASSLSSGDRAAFF. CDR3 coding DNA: TGTGCCAGCAGTTTATCGTCGGGGGACAGGGCAGCTTTCTTT.

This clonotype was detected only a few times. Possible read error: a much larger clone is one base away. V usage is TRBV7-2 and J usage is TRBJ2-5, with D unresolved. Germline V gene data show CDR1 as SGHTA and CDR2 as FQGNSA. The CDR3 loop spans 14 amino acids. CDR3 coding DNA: TGTGCCAGCAGGATGTATGAGCCCCAAGAGACCAAGTACTTC. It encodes CASRMYEPQETKYF.

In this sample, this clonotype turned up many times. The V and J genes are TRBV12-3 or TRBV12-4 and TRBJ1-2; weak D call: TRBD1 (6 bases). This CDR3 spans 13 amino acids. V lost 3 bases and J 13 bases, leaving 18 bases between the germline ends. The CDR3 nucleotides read TGTGCCAGCAGTTTTTTCGGCCAACAGGGATTCACCTTC. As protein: CASSFFGQQGFTF.

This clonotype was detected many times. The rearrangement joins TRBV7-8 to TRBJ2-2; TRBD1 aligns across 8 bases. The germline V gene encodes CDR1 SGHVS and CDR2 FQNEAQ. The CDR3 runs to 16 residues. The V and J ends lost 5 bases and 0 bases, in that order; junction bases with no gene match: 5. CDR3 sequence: CASSSQGQANTGELFF. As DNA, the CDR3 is TGTGCCAGCAGCAGCCAGGGACAGGCGAACACCGGGGAGCTGTTTTTT.

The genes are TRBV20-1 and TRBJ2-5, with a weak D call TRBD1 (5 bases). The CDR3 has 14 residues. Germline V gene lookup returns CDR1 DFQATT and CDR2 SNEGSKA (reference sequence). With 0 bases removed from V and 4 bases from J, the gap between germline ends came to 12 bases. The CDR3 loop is CSARDGRGPETQYF. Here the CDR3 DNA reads TGCAGTGCTAGAGATGGAAGGGGCCCAGAGACCCAGTACTTC.

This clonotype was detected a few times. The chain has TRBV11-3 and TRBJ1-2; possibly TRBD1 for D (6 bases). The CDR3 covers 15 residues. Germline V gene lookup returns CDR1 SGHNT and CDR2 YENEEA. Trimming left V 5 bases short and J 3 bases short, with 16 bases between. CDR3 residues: CASSRERGAYYGYTF. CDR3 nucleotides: TGTGCCAGCAGCCGAGAGCGGGGGGCTTACTATGGCTACACCTTC.

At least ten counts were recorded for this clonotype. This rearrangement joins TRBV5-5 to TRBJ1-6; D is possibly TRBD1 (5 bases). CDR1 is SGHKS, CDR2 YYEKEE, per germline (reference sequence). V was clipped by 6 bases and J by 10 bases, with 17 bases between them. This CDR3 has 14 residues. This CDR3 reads CASNLRGGASPLHF. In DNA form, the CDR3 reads TGTGCCAGCAACCTACGAGGTGGGGCGTCACCCCTCCACTTT. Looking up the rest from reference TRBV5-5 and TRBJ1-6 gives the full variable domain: DAGVTQSPTHLIKTRGQQVTLRCSPISGHKSVSWYQQVLGQGPQFIFQYYEKEERGRGNFPDRFSARQFPNYSSELNVNALLLGDSALYLCASNLRGGASPLHFGNGTRLTVT.

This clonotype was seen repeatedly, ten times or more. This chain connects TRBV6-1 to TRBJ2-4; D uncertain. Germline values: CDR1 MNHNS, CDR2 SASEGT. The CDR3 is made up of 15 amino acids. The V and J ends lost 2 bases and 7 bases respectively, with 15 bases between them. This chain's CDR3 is CASSEYYMSGNIQYF. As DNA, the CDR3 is TGTGCCAGCAGTGAATACTACATGTCGGGTAACATTCAGTACTTC.